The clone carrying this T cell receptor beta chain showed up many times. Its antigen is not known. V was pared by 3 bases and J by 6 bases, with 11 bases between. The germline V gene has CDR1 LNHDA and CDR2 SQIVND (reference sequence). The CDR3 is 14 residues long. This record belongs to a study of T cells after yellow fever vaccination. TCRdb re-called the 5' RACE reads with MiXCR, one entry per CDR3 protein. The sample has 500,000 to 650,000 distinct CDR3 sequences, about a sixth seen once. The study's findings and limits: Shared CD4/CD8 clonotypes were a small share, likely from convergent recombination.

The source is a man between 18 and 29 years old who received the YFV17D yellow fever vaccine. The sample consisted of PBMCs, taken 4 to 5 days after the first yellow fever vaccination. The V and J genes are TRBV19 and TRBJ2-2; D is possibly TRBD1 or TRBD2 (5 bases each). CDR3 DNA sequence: TGTGCCAGTAGTATTGTCCGAGGGGCCGGGGAGCTGTTTTTT. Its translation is CASSIVRGAGELFF.